The 10 T cell receptor beta chains given below trace back to one sample, sequenced in a study of T cells in localized non-small cell lung cancer. Sequencing used immunoSEQ multiplex PCR; TCRdb keeps in-frame clones, though not all of them. The sample lists 2,500 to 3,000 clones, approximately 22% occurring once. The sequences come from lung tumor tissue, collected before any cancer treatment. The receptors shown here come from a male donor older than 55 with stage III squamous cell lung carcinoma.

This clone was recorded a few times. CDR3 protein: CASSLGWSTDTQYF. The CDR3 nucleotides are TGTGCCAGCAGCTTAGGGTGGAGCACAGATACGCAGTATTTT. The genes are TRBV11-3 and TRBJ2-3, with D unclear. The CDR3 contains 14 residues. Germline V gene data show CDR1 as SGHNT and CDR2 as YENEEA. The V end lost 1 base, the J end lost 0 bases, and 5 bases lay between the germline ends. Combining the CDR3 with reference TRBV11-3 and TRBJ2-3 gives the whole variable domain EAGVVQSPRYKIIEKKQPVAFWCNPISGHNTLYWYLQNLGQGPELLIRYENEEAVDDSQLPKDRFSAERLKGVDSTLKIQPAELGDSAVYLCASSLGWSTDTQYFGPGTRLTVL.

This clone has just a few counts. The rearrangement links TRBV12-2 to TRBJ2-1; the table assigns TRBD1, which was not confirmed against the DNA. TRBV12-2 is a pseudogene locus. The length of the CDR3 is 14 residues. The CDR3 DNA reads as TGTGCCAGTACCCGAGGGACAGGGACCAATGAGCAGTTCTTC. Its protein product is CASTRGTGTNEQFF.

By frequency in the sample, this clone is medium-sized. The genes are TRBV11-3 and TRBJ2-5, with 9 bases aligning to TRBD1. With V trimmed by 5 bases and J by 5 bases, 15 bases remained unmatched. The CDR3 totals 17 residues. Germline V gives CDR1 SGHNT, CDR2 YENEEA. The CDR3 DNA follows: TGTGCCAGCAGCGCACAAACACCGGGACAGGGTGAGGAGACCCAGTACTTC. Translated, it gives CASSAQTPGQGEETQYF. Variable domain in full (rest from reference TRBV11-3 and TRBJ2-5): EAGVVQSPRYKIIEKKQPVAFWCNPISGHNTLYWYLQNLGQGPELLIRYENEEAVDDSQLPKDRFSAERLKGVDSTLKIQPAELGDSAVYLCASSAQTPGQGEETQYFGPGTRLLVL.

The V gene is TRBV6-8, the J gene TRBJ1-6; 8 bases align to TRBD1. CDR1 MNHGY and CDR2 SAAAGT come from the germline V gene. CDR3 length: 15 amino acids. With 4 bases clipped from V and 7 bases from J, the junction kept 6 bases outside the gene matches. CDR3 region: CASSFGQGSNSPLHF. In nucleotides, the CDR3 is TGTGCCAGCAGTTTCGGACAGGGATCGAATTCACCCCTCCACTTT.

This clone was detected only a few times. This chain joins TRBV6-8 and TRBJ1-5; TRBD1 agrees at 7 bases. The CDR3 is 17 amino acids. Germline V lookup: CDR1 MNHGY, CDR2 SAAAGT. V lost 3 bases, J lost 0 bases, and 8 bases stayed unmatched. The CDR3 DNA is TGTGCCAGCAGTTATAGAGGGGGCGGTCCTAGCAATCAGCCCCAGCATTTT. It encodes CASSYRGGGPSNQPQHF.

The chain uses TRBV19 and TRBJ2-3; 7 positions agree with TRBD1. This CDR3 is 13 amino acids long. J was trimmed by 3 bases and V by 9 bases; bases with no gene match: 6. Per the germline V gene, CDR1 is LNHDA and CDR2 is SQIVND (reference sequence). Here the CDR3 DNA reads TGTGCCAGCACAGGGGAGAGGACAGATACGCAGTATTTT. As protein: CASTGERTDTQYF.

V is TRBV6-8 and J is TRBJ1-4, with no clear D. The germline gives CDR1 MNHGY, CDR2 SAAAGT. Deletions cut 0 bases from V and 4 bases from J, with 12 bases between. The CDR3 contains 16 residues. For the CDR3, the DNA is TGTGCCAGCAGTTACTCACGGCAGGCGGTTAATGAAAAACTGTTTTTT. Its translation: CASSYSRQAVNEKLFF.

The V gene is TRBV19, the J gene TRBJ2-3; 8 bases fit TRBD1. V gave up 3 bases and J gave up 0 bases; unmatched junction bases: 8. The germline V gene encodes CDR1 LNHDA and CDR2 SQIVND (reference sequence). This CDR3 has 17 amino acids. The CDR3 reads CASSIGPGGASTDTQYF. CDR3 in DNA: TGTGCCAGTAGTATTGGTCCAGGGGGCGCCAGCACAGATACGCAGTATTTT. Combining the CDR3 with reference TRBV19 and TRBJ2-3 gives the whole variable domain DGGITQSPKYLFRKEGQNVTLSCEQNLNHDAMYWYRQDPGQGLRLIYYSQIVNDFQKGDIAEGYSVSREKKESFPLTVTSAQKNPTAFYLCASSIGPGGASTDTQYFGPGTRLTVL.

The rearrangement uses TRBV5-1 and TRBJ1-3; TRBD1 might be the D (6 bases). CDR3 length: 18 residues. CDR1 is SGHRS, CDR2 YFSETQ, per germline. V shed 4 bases and J shed 0 bases, with 20 bases lying between them. CDR3 DNA: TGCGCCAGCAGCCCTACTCCGGGACAAGAACTCTCTGGAAACACCATATATTTT. This encodes CASSPTPGQELSGNTIYF.

The genes are TRBV5-1 and TRBJ1-4; maybe TRBD1 (6 bases). The V and J ends lost 3 bases and 7 bases respectively, with 13 bases between them. The CDR3 runs 14 residues. CDR1 is SGHRS and CDR2 is YFSETQ in the germline V gene. Here the CDR3 DNA reads TGCGCCAGCAGCTCCAGGGGATTCGGTGAAAAACTGTTTTTT. Its translation: CASSSRGFGEKLFF.